The 22 T cell receptor beta chains reported below all come from one sample, sequenced in a study of blood T cell repertoires in COVID-19. The method was immunoSEQ multiplex PCR; TCRdb's version includes in-frame clones alone and lacks a portion of them. The data show more than 200,000 clones, approximately 81% seen once. Sequenced material: peripheral blood. The source is a man in his sixties with acute or convalescent COVID-19.

The chain joins TRBV19 to TRBJ2-3, with 13 bases matching TRBD2. V lost 4 bases, J lost 4 bases, and 5 bases stayed unmatched. This CDR3 is 16 amino acids long. CDR1 and CDR2 from the germline V gene are LNHDA and SQIVND (reference sequence). This chain's CDR3 is CASSKVGLAGSDTQYF. For the CDR3, the DNA is TGTGCCAGTAGTAAAGTGGGACTAGCGGGATCAGATACGCAGTATTTT.

The V gene is TRBV3-1 (or the pseudogene TRBV3-2), the J gene TRBJ2-7; D unresolved. V shed 2 bases and J shed 7 bases, with 9 bases lying between them. The CDR3 is 12 amino acids. CDR1 and CDR2 (germline): LGHDT, YNNKEL (reference sequence). CDR3 sequence reads: CASSQIWAEQYF. CDR3 DNA: TGTGCCAGCAGCCAAATCTGGGCAGAGCAGTACTTC.

This clone was seen only a few times. The chain uses TRBV2 and TRBJ1-1; 7 bases are a match to TRBD1. J was trimmed by 0 bases and V by 6 bases; bases with no gene match: 4. CDR1 is SNHLY and CDR2 is FYNNEI in the germline V gene. The CDR3 spans 14 residues. The CDR3 bases are TGTGCCAGCAGCTTGGGACAGTTGAACACTGAAGCTTTCTTT. Its translation: CASSLGQLNTEAFF.

This chain connects TRBV5-1 to TRBJ1-2; 12 bases match TRBD1. Germline V gene data show CDR1 as SGHRS and CDR2 as YFSETQ. V lost 4 bases, J lost 8 bases, and 6 bases stayed unmatched. The CDR3 runs 14 residues. CDR3 sequence reads: CASSAGTGGVGYTF. CDR3 bases: TGCGCCAGCAGCGCCGGGACAGGGGGCGTGGGCTACACCTTC.

The genes are TRBV27 and TRBJ2-2; 12 bases map to TRBD1. CDR3 length equals 19 residues. The trim removed 9 bases at V and 6 bases at J, leaving 20 bases unmatched. Germline loops: CDR1 MNHEY, CDR2 SMNVEV (reference sequence). CDR3 region: CASPSRDRGPISNSGELFF. The DNA for the CDR3 is TGTGCCAGTCCGAGTCGGGACAGGGGGCCAATATCGAATTCCGGGGAGCTGTTTTTT.

In this sample, this clone turned up once. The J gene is TRBJ1-4, the V gene TRBV19, with 9 nucleotides matching TRBD1. The V and J ends lost 5 bases and 8 bases, in that order; junction bases with no gene match: 6. Germline CDR1 LNHDA, CDR2 SQIVND (reference sequence). The CDR3 loop spans 14 amino acids. The CDR3 DNA is TGTGCCAGTAGTCCCGGGACAGGGCAAGAAAAACTGTTTTTT. Protein sequence: CASSPGTGQEKLFF.

This rearrangement joins TRBV5-4 to TRBJ2-7, with TRBD2 matching 7 bases. This CDR3 is built from 14 residues. Germline trimming cut 3 bases from V and 2 bases from J; bases unmatched to any gene: 5. Germline V lookup: CDR1 SGHNT, CDR2 YYREEE (reference sequence). The CDR3 DNA follows: TGTGCCAGCAGCTCCTGGGGGGGAGCCTACGAGCAGTACTTC. It codes for CASSSWGGAYEQYF.

The chain joins TRBV5-6 to TRBJ2-3, with D perhaps matching TRBD1 (7 bases). Trimming stripped 7 bases from V and 3 bases from J, with 21 bases between. The germline V gene has CDR1 SGHDT and CDR2 YYEEEE. The CDR3 length is 16 residues. The CDR3 DNA sequence: TGTGCCAGCCGCCTATTGGGGGCAGGGGGGACAGATACGCAGTATTTT. Its translation: CASRLLGAGGTDTQYF.

A single count supports this clone. The V gene is TRBV28, the J gene TRBJ2-7; 8 nucleotides align to TRBD2. The CDR3 loop spans 16 amino acids. The trim removed 6 bases at V and 0 bases at J, leaving 10 bases unmatched. CDR1 MDHEN and CDR2 SYDVKM come from the germline V gene. CDR3 bases: TGTGCCAGCAGCCTTTCCACTAGCGGCTACTCCTACGAGCAGTACTTC. Translated, it gives CASSLSTSGYSYEQYF.

The chain couples TRBV6-5 to TRBJ2-7; TRBD2 matches 7 bases. The CDR3 is 16 amino acids. J gave up 4 bases and V 0 bases, and 9 bases lay outside the gene matches. Per germline, CDR1 MNHEY and CDR2 SVGAGI. This chain's CDR3 is CASSYSLADAPYEQYF. As DNA, the CDR3 is TGTGCCAGCAGTTACTCGCTAGCGGACGCCCCTTACGAGCAGTACTTC.

The gene calls are TRBV25-1 and TRBJ2-3; perhaps TRBD1 as D (5 bases). V was trimmed by 3 bases and J by 8 bases, leaving 12 bases between them. The CDR3 runs 13 residues. Germline V gene lookup returns CDR1 MGHDK and CDR2 SYGVNS. The CDR3 reads CASSDSPRGTQYF. The CDR3 nucleotides read TGTGCCAGCAGTGACTCCCCAAGGGGTACGCAGTATTTT.

The chain links TRBV30 to TRBJ2-1; D is perhaps TRBD2 (5 bases). This CDR3 has 12 residues. V lost 2 bases and J lost 6, with 8 bases in between. From germline, CDR1 is GTSNPN and CDR2 SVGIG (reference sequence). The CDR3 region has the DNA TGTGCCTGGAGTTACGGGGTCAATGAGCAGTTCTTC. Encoded protein: CAWSYGVNEQFF.

Regarding this clone: The sample holds other DNA sequences that translate to the same CDR3. The CDR3 loop is CSARAGTEAFF. Here the CDR3 DNA reads TGCAGTGCTAGAGCAGGGACTGAAGCTTTCTTT. The chain links TRBV20-1 to TRBJ1-1; TRBD1 might be the D (5 bases). Trimming removed 1 base from V and 5 bases from J, with 5 bases in between. This CDR3 contains 11 residues. Germline V gene lookup returns CDR1 DFQATT and CDR2 SNEGSKA (reference sequence).

This clone was seen repeatedly, ten times or more. CDR3 protein: CASTGLAGHNEQFF. The CDR3 nucleotides read TGTGCCAGCACCGGACTAGCGGGACACAATGAGCAGTTCTTC. This chain connects TRBV7-8 to TRBJ2-1; 12 bases are a match to TRBD2. CDR1 and CDR2 (germline): SGHVS, FQNEAQ. The CDR3 totals 14 residues. Trimming cost V 7 bases and J 5 bases; bases outside gene matches: 3.

This rearrangement joins TRBV6-1 to TRBJ1-2; a possible D gene is TRBD1 (5 bases). Germline CDR1 is MNHNS and CDR2 is SASEGT. The V and J ends lost 0 bases and 7 bases respectively, with 12 bases between them. CDR3 length: 14 amino acids. CDR3 in amino acids: CASSEALEGRGYTF. DNA of the CDR3: TGTGCCAGCAGTGAAGCTTTGGAGGGACGTGGCTACACCTTC.

The gene calls are TRBV27 and TRBJ2-5; 10 nucleotides align to TRBD2. The CDR3 is made up of 16 amino acids. CDR1 is MNHEY, CDR2 SMNVEV, per germline (reference sequence). Trimming at V came to 4 bases and at J to 2 bases, leaving 7 bases not matched to a gene. As DNA, the CDR3 is TGTGCCAGCAGTTCAGCGGGAGGGACTACTCAAGAGACCCAGTACTTC. It codes for CASSSAGGTTQETQYF.

This chain links TRBV6-5 with TRBJ1-1; D perhaps matches TRBD1 (5 bases). Between the trimmed V and J ends, which lost 6 bases and 1 base, there was a span of 15 bases. The CDR3 length is 15 residues. Germline CDR1 MNHEY, CDR2 SVGAGI. The CDR3 protein is CASRDIQPGNTEAFF. DNA of the CDR3: TGTGCCAGCAGGGACATTCAACCGGGGAACACTGAAGCTTTCTTT.

The chain joins TRBV18 to TRBJ2-7, with a weak D call TRBD2 (6 bases). This CDR3 comprises 14 residues. Trimming removed 3 bases from V and 7 bases from J, with 16 bases in between. CDR1 and CDR2 from the germline V gene are KGHSH and LQKENI. The CDR3, as DNA: TGTGCCAGCTCACCGGAGACTAGTCGGGGGGAGCAGTACTTC. It yields the protein CASSPETSRGEQYF.

The chain uses TRBV28 and TRBJ1-1, with TRBD1 matching over 7 bases. This CDR3 has 14 residues. The V gene end was trimmed by 3 bases and the J gene end by 4 bases; junction bases not matched to a gene: 5. The V gene's germline CDR1 is MDHEN and CDR2 SYDVKM. CDR3 DNA: TGTGCCAGCAGTTTGGAAGGGGGCGGCACTGAAGCTTTCTTT. Encoded protein: CASSLEGGGTEAFF. Filled out from reference TRBV28 and TRBJ1-1, the complete variable domain reads DVKVTQSSRYLVKRTGEKVFLECVQDMDHENMFWYRQDPGLGLRLIYFSYDVKMKEKGDIPEGYSVSREKKERFSLILESASTNQTSMYLCASSLEGGGTEAFFGQGTRLTVV.

This clone was counted only a few times. In nucleotides, the CDR3 is TGTGCCTGGAGTGTAGGGGGAGTAAACACCATATATTTT. Encoded protein: CAWSVGGVNTIYF. This rearrangement joins TRBV30 to TRBJ1-3; tentatively, D is TRBD1 (6 bases). The CDR3 has 13 amino acids. Germline CDR1 is GTSNPN and CDR2 is SVGIG (reference sequence). Trimming shortened V by 0 bases and J by 6 bases, and 9 bases separated the two germline ends. The full variable domain, with the rest looked up from reference TRBV30 and TRBJ1-3, is SQTIHQWPATLVQPVGSPLSLECTVEGTSNPNLYWYRQAAGRGLQLLFYSVGIGQISSEVPQNLSASRPQDRQFILSSKKLLLSDSGFYLCAWSVGGVNTIYFGEGSWLTVV.

The V gene is TRBV5-1, the J gene TRBJ2-5; TRBD2 agrees at 10 bases. V lost 0 bases, J lost 5 bases, and 7 bases stayed unmatched. The CDR3 has 16 amino acids. The germline CDR1 and CDR2 sequences are SGHRS and YFSETQ. In DNA, the CDR3 is TGCGCCAGCAGCTTGGCCCAAGCGGGGGGGGAGGAGACCCAGTACTTC. As protein: CASSLAQAGGEETQYF.

The chain uses TRBV10-3 and TRBJ1-1, with TRBD1 matching 7 bases. The trim removed 6 bases at V and 1 base at J, leaving 2 bases unmatched. CDR1 and CDR2 from the germline V gene are ENHRY and SYGVKD. The CDR3 totals 13 residues. Here the CDR3 reads CAISTGANTEAFF. CDR3 DNA sequence: TGTGCCATCAGCACAGGGGCGAACACTGAAGCTTTCTTT.